The present T cell receptor (beta chain) was sequenced within a study of cytomegalovirus exposure and HLA in healthy donors (dated by TCRdb to about 2017). With respect to the entire study: An earlier analysis of fewer than 750 of the donors reported 250 to 350 Gb of sequence data and roughly 120 million unique TCR beta sequences obtained from 180 million or so T cells. An early release that covered fewer than 800 HLA-typed donors contained approximately 300 gigabases of sequencing data and 85 million to 100 million unique TCR sequences. The genetic ancestry cluster associated with self-reported Caucasian donors included roughly 84% of the approximately 410 genotyped donors. The study was designed to test whether signatures of past pathogen exposure could be identified by cataloging public T cell receptors. The study used immunosequencing to profile the T cell repertoires of under 700 subjects and linked those repertoires to cytomegalovirus serostatus. In addition to the first cohort of roughly 700 subjects, a separate validation cohort of 120 different subjects was used. To predict cytomegalovirus infection status, the study combined high-throughput TCR immunosequencing, statistical association of individual TCRs with disease status, and machine learning. In a later analysis, previously published TCR beta repertoires from several hundred donors were re-analyzed and high-resolution HLA genotyping was added so that TCR occurrence patterns could be studied. Rather than using new phenotypic data, the later analysis identified candidate immune exposures from TCR beta sequences and from how often those sequences occurred across donors. An earlier analysis of several hundred of the donors applied high-throughput TCR beta sequencing to assess whether each TCR beta V gene segment acted as functional or pseudogenic. Alongside the repertoire data, information on donor age, sex, ethnicity and CMV serostatus was compiled. A later genetic analysis used genome-wide SNP genotypes for about three fifths of the 666 donors, treating that subset as a discovery cohort. All discovery cohort repertoires had been generated using a single sequencing platform. Class I and class II HLA loci were covered by the typing at four-digit resolution. Typing coverage varied by locus: about 620-640 donors for A, B, C, DRB1 and DQB1; 522 for DQA1; about 600 for DPA1; fewer than 480 for DPB1. A few DR-DQ haplotypes were handled as single units for association and clustering because linkage in the cohort was strong. Among about 410 genotyped donors of the cohort, an average of approximately 200,000 unique TCR beta nucleotide sequences was sequenced per donor, of which 15% to 20% were non-productive. The study at large found these results: Immune exposure information for the cohort was limited to CMV serostatus. A later analysis found that TCR association rates varied across HLA loci, with DRB1 alleles showing the most associated TCRs and HLA-C alleles the fewest. The authors suggested that the approach could potentially be extended to other disease states and immunological phenotypes. Linkage disequilibrium might explain the correlated functional status among segregating V segments, but an unknown experimental factor could not be excluded. The 87-base-pair reads could not distinguish some IMGT-functional V segments, including TRBV6-2 and TRBV6-3, so those segments were excluded. Broadly in line with IMGT annotations, most TCR beta V segments showed up in productive rearrangements about 87% or about 30% of the time in an earlier analysis of around 550 of the donors. In both the original and validation cohorts, the classifier was reported to diagnose cytomegalovirus status with high specificity and sensitivity. While some public TCRs were present in many individuals, most TCR sequences turned up only very rarely across donors. In a later analysis, 16,951 TCR beta sequences were associated with specific HLA alleles at a false discovery rate of 0.05. Several of the top co-occurrence clusters appeared to be linked to parvovirus B19, influenza, CMV and Epstein-Barr virus, according to a later analysis. In a later analysis, most CMV-associated TCR beta chains were found to appear HLA-restricted, with HLA associations seemingly driven largely by CMV exposure. Compared with the roughly 710-donor mean, donors in an Asian-associated ancestry cluster had fewer N-insertions in productive TCRs, according to a later genetic analysis. In the study, around 150 TCR beta chains were listed as associated with cytomegalovirus. A further reported finding was that TCR beta sequences accurately predicted the HLA-A and HLA-B alleles for most subjects in the first cohort. When HLA alleles, especially DR and DQ, strongly co-occurred, TCR associations were difficult to assign to individual alleles. Compared with equally common non-associated chains, HLA-associated TCR beta chains in a later analysis were more clonally expanded and had lower generation probabilities. A few of the identified cytomegalovirus-associated TCR beta chains were confirmed in vitro to be specific for cytomegalovirus antigens. A cluster of highly shared sequence variants was judged likely to represent a technical artifact of the sequencing pipeline. Because HLA typing was missing for some donors at each locus, association tests included only the typed subset. Sequencing depth was assumed to be roughly uniform across donors in the presence/absence analyses, though that assumption may not hold. In this cohort, only TCR beta chains were sequenced, and detectable features were limited by the absence of alpha or paired-chain data. V-gene and J-gene trimming of TCR beta chains was associated with a missense DCLRE1C variant in a later genetic analysis, and the association was replicated in an independent cohort. Some 16 rarely observed V segments, including chromosome 9 orphons, were excluded from the earlier analysis of approximately 500 of the donors because counts were too low.

The cohort was made up of approximately 670 healthy bone marrow donors. All cohort members were sampled while nominally healthy, although unrecorded immune exposures were likely present. The donor was CMV seronegative and was included in the group of 352 seronegative cohort members. A peripheral blood sample was provided by each donor, and peripheral blood mononuclear cells were used for TCR beta sequencing. The Qiagen DNeasy Blood Extraction Kit was used to extract genomic DNA from the blood cell samples. A note on this clone: Its cognate antigen has yet to be identified. It has no much larger one-base neighbor in the sample; base qualities were not kept.

Library generation was performed with the immunoSEQ multiplex PCR assay. The multiplex PCR relied on a mix of 60 forward primers for TCR Vbeta segments and 13 reverse primers for TCR Jbeta segments. A multiplex PCR assay on genomic DNA amplified the CDR3 region of rearranged TCR beta genes. The Illumina HiSeq System was used to sequence the amplified TCR beta libraries as 87-base-pair reads. The authors' pipeline ran thus. Across the 670 or so repertoires, a later analysis counted roughly 84 million unique TCR beta chains, 9.5 million to 12 million of which were shared by at least two donors. A nearest-neighbor algorithm error-corrected the raw reads and collapsed the reads into unique sequences, merging closely related sequences to remove PCR and sequencing errors. V, D and J gene segments were assigned by aligning CDR3 sequences to IMGT reference sequences. For a sequence to be retained, at least a six-nucleotide match to both a V gene segment and a J gene segment was required. Rearrangements were classified as productive when the CDR3 lacked stop codons and remained in frame with V and J, and all other rearrangements were classified as non-productive. CDR3 was defined according to IMGT convention as the region running from the second conserved V-encoded cysteine to the conserved J-encoded phenylalanine. Sequences without an unambiguous match to a single V gene segment were excluded from the earlier analysis of several hundred of the donors. An earlier analysis of fewer than 650 of the donors classified V segments as functional when productive rearrangements were above 56.7% and as segregating when the standard deviation between donors was above 5%. A statistical classification framework was developed to diagnose cytomegalovirus status using the catalog of TCR beta chain sequences. In a later analysis, TCR nucleotide sequences were compared against IMGT/GENE-DB human TR gene sequences so that V and J genes could be assigned. In a later analysis, CDR3 sequences and most-parsimonious VDJ recombination scenarios were assigned using the TCRdist pipeline. In a later analysis, every TCR beta chain was defined by the combination of its CDR3 amino acid sequence and its V-gene family, and reads without a unique V-gene family were dropped. In a later analysis, 500 to 650 highly shared, low-generation-probability nucleotide sequences were removed to address suspected cross-contamination and a sequencing artifact. For each public chain, a later analysis derived a clonal expansion index from normalized ranks of inferred template counts within each repertoire. Generation probabilities in a later analysis came from a VDJ recombination model fitted to out-of-frame rearrangements, and those results were checked against IGoR. Hypergeometric tests were used in a later analysis to score TCR-TCR, TCR-HLA and TCR-CMV co-occurrence, with a repertoire-size bias correction applied to the TCR pairs. In a later analysis, false discovery rates were estimated by permuting HLA or CMV assignments 20 times. A later analysis grouped co-occurring TCRs with DBSCAN, adding TCRdist sequence similarity when clustering within HLA-allele-positive subsets. For co-occurrence clustering, repertoires with fewer than 30,000 or more than 120,000 public chains were excluded, along with five or six repertoires with anomalous nucleotide sharing. Not all clones reach the TCRdb copy of this immuneACCESS table, which keeps in-frame sequences only. Checked studies attribute under half of the gap to unresolved V genes and leave the rest unexplained. V and J calls and clone size are given by that table; D and trimming were obtained from the DNA. The sample records 170,000 or so clones, roughly 80% of which are singletons. In total, the top ten clones hold approximately 1.9% of the sample.

From the cysteine up to the phenylalanine, the CDR3 has a length of 12 residues. Left in the record is the CDR3 DNA by itself, 36 bases read in frame from the first base. The CDR1 and CDR2 encoded by the germline V gene are SNHLY and FYNNEI. The receptor was isolated from a man younger than 30 in good health and CMV-seronegative. Material: PBMCs. The chain joins TRBV2 to TRBJ2-5, with the D gene not confidently named. Near its end, the DNA agrees better with TRBJ2-7, so the J call may be wrong. CDR3 reads: CASSGVSYEQYF. The nucleotides are TGTGCCAGCTCAGGCGTTTCCTACGAGCAGTACTTC.